A single T cell receptor (beta chain) is shown here with its context. The antigen remains undetermined. The method was immunoSEQ multiplex PCR; TCRdb's version includes in-frame clones alone and lacks a portion of them. Found here are approximately 12,000 clones, about three quarters of them singletons; the top ten hold about 12%. This record comes from a study of OX40 agonist ivuxolimab in advanced cancers. Overall study: Past anti-PD-1, anti-PD-L1 or anti-CTLA-4 therapy was accepted, and 40% to 45% had received some.

Sampling times: baseline, cycle 4 day 1, cycle 7 day 1. This CDR3 has 15 amino acids. Per the germline V gene, CDR1 is WNHNN and CDR2 is SYGVQD (reference sequence). V dropped 5 bases and J dropped 2; count of bases not matched to a gene: 6. Study results and caveats: Among the lowest peripheral clonal expansion occurred in 0.1-3.0 mg/kg partial responders. At doses 0.1 to 3.0 mg/kg, CD4+ and CD8+ clones expanded.

The source material was CD4+ or CD8+ T cells sorted from blood, sampled in a trial of the OX40 agonist ivuxolimab. The J gene is TRBJ1-1, the V gene TRBV10-1, with TRBD1 identical over 9 bases. The sequence came from an adult with an advanced solid tumor such as melanoma, head and neck, liver or kidney cancer. For the CDR3, the DNA is TGCGCCAGCAGTTTACGGACAGGGGCAAACACTGAAGCTTTCTTT. It is translated as CASSLRTGANTEAFF.